This T cell receptor (beta chain) emerged from a study of blood T cells in healthy people across ages (dated by TCRdb to between 2014 and 2017). In the study overall: Template switching captured roughly one uniquely barcoded TCR beta cDNA molecule per two T cells in model experiments. The study measured age-related changes in TCR beta repertoire diversity using deep sequencing normalized with unique cDNA molecular identifiers. Donors were grouped into four age groups: young (average about 15 years), middle-aged (over 35), aged (approximately 67) and long-lived (around 80). The study analyzed two additional independent replicas of 1 million unique cDNA reads from the same blood draw for two donors, one aged 18 to 29 and one aged 80 or older. Paper-wide results and their limitations: Compared with the aged group, the long-lived group had more naive CD4+ T cells, fewer expanded clones and increased TCR diversity, a pattern suggesting age selection. As age increased, observed TCR beta diversity per million T cells dropped in a roughly linear way, and a significant reduction was already evident by age approximately 40. Because profiling used bulk unsorted PBMCs, naive and antigen-experienced compartments could not be compared conclusively. Estimates of total diversity based on one million sequenced T cells were regarded as lower bounds and as underestimates. Observed TCR beta diversity correlated strongly with the percentage of naive T cells measured by flow cytometry. Donor CMV infection status was unknown, potentially confounding age-related changes in expanded clonotypes.

Systemically healthy Caucasian individuals from Russia, 39 in total and aged 6 to 90 years, were included as donors. Around 10 milliliters of peripheral blood were drawn from each donor into EDTA-treated Vacutainer tubes. Ficoll-Paque density-gradient centrifugation was used to isolate PBMCs, with at least 6 million per sample. Trizol reagent was used to extract total RNA from the PBMCs, yielding at least 6 micrograms per sample. For every donor, an aliquot of PBMCs went through flow cytometry to measure the percentages of naive CD45RAhigh/CD27high T cells. The library was produced with 5' RACE. The run used an Illumina HiSeq 2500. A second PCR of about 7 to 12 cycles was run with a J-beta primer mix and a sample-barcoded 5' primer. A unique molecular identifier was introduced onto each TCR beta cDNA molecule by a template-switch 5' adaptor carrying 12 random nucleotides. Each sample yielded at least 2.5 million CDR3-containing paired-end reads. First-strand cDNA was synthesized from all RNA with the Mint cDNA synthesis kit, primed by a TRBC-specific oligonucleotide. All cDNA was treated with uracil-DNA glycosylase and then went through a first 18-cycle PCR with the universal primers M1SS and BC2_uni_R. Processing in the source paper ran as follows. For normalization, 1 million high-quality reads, each with a distinct molecular identifier, were randomly selected from each sample. Instead of being binned into consensus sequences, reads with shared molecular identifiers were discarded. MiTCR, with a Q25 quality threshold and the strictest error-elimination algorithm, was used for CDR3 identification, clonotype clustering and error correction. Lower-bound total TCR beta diversity was estimated with a nonparametric unseen species model using Euler transformation. Using fastp trimming at Q25 and MiXCR clonotype assembly, TCRdb reanalyzed the public sequencing data and kept in-frame beta chains. A single entry per CDR3 protein holds the most common genes and DNA from its merged rows. Clone size and V and J calls follow TCRdb, not the original study. This sample lists roughly 1,000,000 distinct CDR3 sequences; approximately 26% were detected once. The ten largest make up approximately 0.71% of the sample.

A remark on this clonotype: Its cognate antigen has yet to be identified. Base qualities are not recorded, but no much larger clone differs from it by a single base.

From its cysteine to its phenylalanine, the CDR3 spans 16 amino acids. Here the CDR3 DNA is all that survives: 48 bases in frame from base 1. The junction shows trimming of 0 bases on V and 3 bases on J, and the gene matches do not reach 7 bases of it. The germline V gene (reference sequence) yields DFQATT for CDR1 and SNEGSKA for CDR2. This sample also appeared in a second study, on T cells of mothers and their children. Looking at the second paper: The donors were nine systemically healthy Caucasian individuals, made up of three mothers and their six children. cDNA synthesis consumed the entire amount of extracted RNA, loaded at around 1.4 ug RNA in each 15 ul reaction. In the second PCR, the M1S primer added sample barcodes and 2-4 random nucleotides. Over 8.5 million TCR beta CDR3 reads were obtained for each mother, and 2.5 million to 3 million reads were obtained for each child. TCR recombination output is similarly shaped by thymic selection in related and unrelated pairs, with a minor effect exerted by inherited differences. Normalized repertoire overlap in related mother-child pairs was always slightly higher than in unrelated mother-child pairs, but the difference was never significant. With a sensitivity of 90 to 100 clones per million clonotypes, no persistent microchimeric T cell clones were detected. To look for features that set related mother-child pairs apart from unrelated individuals, the researchers ran deep NGS to compare the TCR beta repertoires of mothers and children. Mothers averaged approximately 40 +/- 4 years of age and children averaged around 10 +/- 4 years. Libraries were sequenced on Illumina HiSeq 2000 with 100+100 nt paired-end reads after adapter ligation with NEBNext reagents. To avoid cross-contamination, the mother libraries and the child libraries were prepared a month apart and sequenced in separate runs. Between roughly 450,000 and 2,000,000 distinct TCR beta clonotypes were identified per donor. Naive TCR beta clonotypes were estimated from low-frequency clonotypes matched to each donor's FACS-determined naive share, without sorting.

Sequencing was done on a sample of blood. The sequence was obtained from a girl aged 2 to 10 in good health. In this chain, TRBV20-1 is recombined with TRBJ2-1; TRBD2 fits 8 bases in the junction. The CDR3 in this case is CSARDPTSVFYNEQFF. The nucleotide sequence is given as TGCAGTGCTAGAGATCCGACTAGCGTGTTCTACAATGAGCAGTTCTTC.